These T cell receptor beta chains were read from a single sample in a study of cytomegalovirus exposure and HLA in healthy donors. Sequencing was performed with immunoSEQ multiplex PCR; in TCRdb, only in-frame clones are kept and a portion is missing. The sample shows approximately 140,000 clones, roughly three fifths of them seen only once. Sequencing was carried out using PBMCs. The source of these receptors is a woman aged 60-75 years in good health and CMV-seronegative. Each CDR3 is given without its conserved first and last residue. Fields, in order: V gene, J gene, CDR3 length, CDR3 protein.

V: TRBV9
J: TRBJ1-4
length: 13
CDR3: ASSASGAGREKLF

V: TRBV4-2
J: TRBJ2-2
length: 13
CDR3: ASSQDPGDTGELF

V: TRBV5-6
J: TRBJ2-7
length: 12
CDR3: ASIKRLLSGEQY

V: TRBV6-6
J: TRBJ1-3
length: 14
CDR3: ASSFGGLGGGNTIY

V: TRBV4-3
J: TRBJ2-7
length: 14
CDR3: ASSPRGGTSASEQY

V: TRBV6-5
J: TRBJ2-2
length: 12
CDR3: ASSNRGNTGELF

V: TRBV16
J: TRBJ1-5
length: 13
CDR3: ASSQETVNNQPQH

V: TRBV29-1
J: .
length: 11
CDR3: SGGQGRTYEQY

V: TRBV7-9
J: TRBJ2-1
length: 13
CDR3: ASSFPGAKYNEQF

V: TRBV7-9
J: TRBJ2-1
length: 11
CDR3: ASRLSGDGEQF